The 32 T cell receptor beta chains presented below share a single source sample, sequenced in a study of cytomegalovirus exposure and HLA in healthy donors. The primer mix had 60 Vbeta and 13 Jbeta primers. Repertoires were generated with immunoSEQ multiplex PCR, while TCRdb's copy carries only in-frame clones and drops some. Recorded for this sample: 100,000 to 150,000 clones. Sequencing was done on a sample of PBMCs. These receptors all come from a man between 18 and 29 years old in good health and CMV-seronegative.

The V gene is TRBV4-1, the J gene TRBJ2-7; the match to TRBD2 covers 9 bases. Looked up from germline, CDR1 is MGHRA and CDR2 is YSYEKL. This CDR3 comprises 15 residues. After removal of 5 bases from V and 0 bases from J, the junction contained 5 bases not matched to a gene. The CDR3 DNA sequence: TGCGCCAGCAGCGGGGGACTAGCTAGCTCCTACGAGCAGTACTTC. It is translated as CASSGGLASSYEQYF.

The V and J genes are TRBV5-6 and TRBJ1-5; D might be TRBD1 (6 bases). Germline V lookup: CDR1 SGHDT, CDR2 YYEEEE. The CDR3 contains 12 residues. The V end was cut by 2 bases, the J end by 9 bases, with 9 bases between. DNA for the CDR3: TGTGCCAGCAGCTTAGGGGGGGGGCCCCAGCATTTT. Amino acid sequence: CASSLGGGPQHF.

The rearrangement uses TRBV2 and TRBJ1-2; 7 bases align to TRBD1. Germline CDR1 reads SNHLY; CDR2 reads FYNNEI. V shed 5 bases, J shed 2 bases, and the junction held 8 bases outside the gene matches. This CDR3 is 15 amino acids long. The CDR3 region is CASSSEGTANYGYTF. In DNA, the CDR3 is TGTGCCAGCAGTTCCGAGGGGACAGCCAACTATGGCTACACCTTC.

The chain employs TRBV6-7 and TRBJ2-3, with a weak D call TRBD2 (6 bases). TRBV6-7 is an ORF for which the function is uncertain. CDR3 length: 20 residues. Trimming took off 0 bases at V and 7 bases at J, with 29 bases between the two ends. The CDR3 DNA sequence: TGTGCCAGCAGTTACTCGGCCCCGTGTTTTCCCGACGGGAGTTTCTATACGCAGTATTTT. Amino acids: CASSYSAPCFPDGSFYTQYF.

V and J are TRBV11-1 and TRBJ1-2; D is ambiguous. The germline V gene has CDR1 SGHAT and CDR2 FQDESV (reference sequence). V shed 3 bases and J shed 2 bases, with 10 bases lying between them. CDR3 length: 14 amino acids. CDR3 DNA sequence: TGTGCCAGCAGCTTTGGGCCTCTCAACTATGGCTACACCTTC. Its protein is CASSFGPLNYGYTF. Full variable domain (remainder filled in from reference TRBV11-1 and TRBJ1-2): EAEVAQSPRYKITEKSQAVAFWCDPISGHATLYWYRQILGQGPELLVQFQDESVVDDSQLPKDRFSAERLKGVDSTLKIQPAELGDSAMYLCASSFGPLNYGYTFGSGTRLTVV.

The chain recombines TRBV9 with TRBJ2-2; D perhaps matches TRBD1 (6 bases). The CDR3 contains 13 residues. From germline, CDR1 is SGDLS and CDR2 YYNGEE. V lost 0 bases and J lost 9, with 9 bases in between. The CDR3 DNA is TGTGCCAGCAGCGTAGAAAGGGACAGGGAGCTGTTTTTT. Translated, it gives CASSVERDRELFF.

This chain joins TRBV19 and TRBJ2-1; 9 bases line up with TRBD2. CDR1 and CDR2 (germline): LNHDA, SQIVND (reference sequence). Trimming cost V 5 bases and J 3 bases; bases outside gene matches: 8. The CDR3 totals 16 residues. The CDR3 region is CASSPASSGSYNEQFF. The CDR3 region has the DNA TGTGCCAGTAGTCCCGCTAGTAGCGGGAGCTACAATGAGCAGTTCTTC.

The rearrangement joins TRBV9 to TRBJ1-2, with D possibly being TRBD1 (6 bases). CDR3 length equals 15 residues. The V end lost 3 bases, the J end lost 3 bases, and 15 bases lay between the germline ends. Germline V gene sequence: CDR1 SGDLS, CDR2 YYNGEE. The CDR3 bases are TGTGCCAGCAGCGCAGCTAACAGGGATCACTATGGCTACACCTTC. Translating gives CASSAANRDHYGYTF.

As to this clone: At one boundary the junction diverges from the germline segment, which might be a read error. The CDR3 sequence is CASSLKGSGGTEAFF. The CDR3 DNA reads TGTGCCAGCAGCTTAAAGGGATCAGGGGGCACTGAAGCTTTCTTT. This chain uses TRBV4-1 with TRBJ1-1; 7 bases fit TRBD1. Germline V gene data show CDR1 as MGHRA and CDR2 as YSYEKL. The CDR3 runs 15 residues.

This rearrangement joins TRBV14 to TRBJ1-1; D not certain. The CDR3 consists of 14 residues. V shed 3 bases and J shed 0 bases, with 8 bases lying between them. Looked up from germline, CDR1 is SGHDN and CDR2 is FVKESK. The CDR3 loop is CASSHGNVNTEAFF. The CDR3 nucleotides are TGTGCCAGCAGCCACGGGAACGTGAACACTGAAGCTTTCTTT.

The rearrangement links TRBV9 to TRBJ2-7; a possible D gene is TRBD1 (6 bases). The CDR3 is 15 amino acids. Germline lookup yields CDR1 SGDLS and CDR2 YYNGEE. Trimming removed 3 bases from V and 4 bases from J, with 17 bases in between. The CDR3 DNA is TGTGCCAGCAGCGGAGGCAGGGGTTTAGGTTACGAGCAGTACTTC. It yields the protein CASSGGRGLGYEQYF.

The CDR3 here is CASSPRTVNEQYF. The CDR3 DNA reads TGTGCCAGCTCACCTAGGACAGTAAACGAGCAGTACTTC. The chain combines TRBV18 with TRBJ2-7; D may be TRBD1 (6 bases). V was cut by 3 bases and J by 5 bases, with 11 bases left in between. The CDR3 extends over 13 amino acids. Germline V gene sequence: CDR1 KGHSH, CDR2 LQKENI. Full variable domain (remainder filled in from reference TRBV18 and TRBJ2-7): NAGVMQNPRHLVRRRGQEARLRCSPMKGHSHVYWYRQLPEEGLKFMVYLQKENIIDESGMPKERFSAEFPKEGPSILRIQQVVRGDSAAYFCASSPRTVNEQYFGPGTRLTVT.

CDR3 nucleotide sequence: TGTGCCAGCAGCTTAGGTGGTAGCGGGAACCAAGAGACCCAGTACTTC. The encoded protein is CASSLGGSGNQETQYF. The V gene is TRBV7-9, the J gene TRBJ2-5; 8 nucleotides align to TRBD2. From germline, CDR1 is SEHNR and CDR2 FQNEAQ (reference sequence). The CDR3 loop spans 16 amino acids. The ends lost 1 base at V and 0 bases at J; junction bases unmatched: 4.

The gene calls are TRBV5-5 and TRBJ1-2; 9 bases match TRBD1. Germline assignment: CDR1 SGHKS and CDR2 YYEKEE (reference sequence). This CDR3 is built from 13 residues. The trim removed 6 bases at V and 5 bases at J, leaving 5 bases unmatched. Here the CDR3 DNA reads TGTGCCAGCATCCGGACAGGGGAGTATGGCTACACCTTC. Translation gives CASIRTGEYGYTF.

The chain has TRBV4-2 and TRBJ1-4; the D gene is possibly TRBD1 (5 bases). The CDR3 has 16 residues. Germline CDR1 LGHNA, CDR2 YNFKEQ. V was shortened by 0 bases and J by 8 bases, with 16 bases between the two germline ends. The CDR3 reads CASSQENSVDMEKLFF. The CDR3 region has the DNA TGTGCCAGCAGCCAAGAGAATTCAGTGGACATGGAAAAACTGTTTTTT.

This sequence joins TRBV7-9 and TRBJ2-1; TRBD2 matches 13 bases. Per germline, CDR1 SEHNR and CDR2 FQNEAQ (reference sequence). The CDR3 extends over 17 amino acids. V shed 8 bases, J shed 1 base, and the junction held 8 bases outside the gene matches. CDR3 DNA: TGTGCCAGCTTCGGGACTAGCGGGAATCGGTCCTACAATGAGCAGTTCTTC. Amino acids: CASFGTSGNRSYNEQFF.

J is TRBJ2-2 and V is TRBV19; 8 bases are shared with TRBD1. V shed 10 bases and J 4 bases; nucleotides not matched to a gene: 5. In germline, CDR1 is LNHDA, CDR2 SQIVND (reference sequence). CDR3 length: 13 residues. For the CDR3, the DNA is TGTGCCACCATCGACAGGGGCACCGGGGAGCTGTTTTTT. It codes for CATIDRGTGELFF.

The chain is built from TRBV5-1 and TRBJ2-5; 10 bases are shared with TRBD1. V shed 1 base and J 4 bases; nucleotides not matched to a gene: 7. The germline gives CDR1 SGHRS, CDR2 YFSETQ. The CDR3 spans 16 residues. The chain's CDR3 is CASSLTGTGVRETQYF. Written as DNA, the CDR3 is TGCGCCAGCAGCTTGACCGGGACAGGGGTCCGAGAGACCCAGTACTTC.

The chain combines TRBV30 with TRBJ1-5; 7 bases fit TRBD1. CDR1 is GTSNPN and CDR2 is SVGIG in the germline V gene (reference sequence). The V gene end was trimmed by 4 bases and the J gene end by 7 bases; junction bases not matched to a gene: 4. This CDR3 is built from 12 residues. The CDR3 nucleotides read TGTGCCTGGAAGGGGGCCGGACAGCCCCAGCATTTT. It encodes CAWKGAGQPQHF.

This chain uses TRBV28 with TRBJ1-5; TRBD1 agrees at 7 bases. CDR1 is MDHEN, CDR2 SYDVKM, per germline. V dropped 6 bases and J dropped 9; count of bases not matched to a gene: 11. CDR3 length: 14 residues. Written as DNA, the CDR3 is TGTGCCAGCAGCCTCGACAGGGTGTCTTCGCCCCAGCATTTT. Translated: CASSLDRVSSPQHF.

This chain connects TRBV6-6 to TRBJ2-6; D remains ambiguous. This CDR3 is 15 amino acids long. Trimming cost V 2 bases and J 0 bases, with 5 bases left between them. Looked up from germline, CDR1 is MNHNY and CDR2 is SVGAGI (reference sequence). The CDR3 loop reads CASSYVGSGANVLTF. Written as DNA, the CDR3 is TGTGCCAGCAGTTACGTCGGCTCTGGGGCCAACGTCCTGACTTTC.

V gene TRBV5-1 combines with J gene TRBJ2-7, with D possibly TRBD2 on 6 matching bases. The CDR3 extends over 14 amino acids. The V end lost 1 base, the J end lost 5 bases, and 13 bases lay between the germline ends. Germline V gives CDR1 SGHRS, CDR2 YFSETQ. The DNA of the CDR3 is TGCGCCAGCAGCTTGAGCGGGCTAGGGGACGAGCAGTACTTC. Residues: CASSLSGLGDEQYF.

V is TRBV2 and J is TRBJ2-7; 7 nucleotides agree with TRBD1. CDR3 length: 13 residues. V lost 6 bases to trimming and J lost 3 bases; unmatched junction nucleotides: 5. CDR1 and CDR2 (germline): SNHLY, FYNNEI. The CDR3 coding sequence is TGTGCCAGCAGAAGGCAGGGGGACTACGAGCAGTACTTC. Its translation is CASRRQGDYEQYF.

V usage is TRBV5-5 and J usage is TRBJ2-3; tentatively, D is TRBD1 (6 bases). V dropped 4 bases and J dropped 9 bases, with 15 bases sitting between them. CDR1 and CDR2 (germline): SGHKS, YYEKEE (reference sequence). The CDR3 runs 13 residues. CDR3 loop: CASSRRGMETQYF. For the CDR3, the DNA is TGTGCCAGCAGCCGAAGGGGGATGGAAACGCAGTATTTT.

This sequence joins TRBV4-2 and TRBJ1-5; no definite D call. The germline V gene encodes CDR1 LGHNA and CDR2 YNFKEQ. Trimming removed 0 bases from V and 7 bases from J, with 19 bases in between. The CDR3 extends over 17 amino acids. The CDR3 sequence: CASSQELQQDSGQPQHF. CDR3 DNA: TGTGCCAGCAGCCAAGAGTTACAGCAAGATTCGGGACAGCCCCAGCATTTT.

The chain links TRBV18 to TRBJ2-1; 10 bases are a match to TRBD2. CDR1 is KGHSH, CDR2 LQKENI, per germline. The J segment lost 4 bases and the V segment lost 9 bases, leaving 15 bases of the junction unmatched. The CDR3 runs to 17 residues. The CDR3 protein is CASQGQVASGRYNEQFF. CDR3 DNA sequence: TGTGCCAGTCAAGGGCAGGTGGCTAGCGGGAGATACAATGAGCAGTTCTTC.

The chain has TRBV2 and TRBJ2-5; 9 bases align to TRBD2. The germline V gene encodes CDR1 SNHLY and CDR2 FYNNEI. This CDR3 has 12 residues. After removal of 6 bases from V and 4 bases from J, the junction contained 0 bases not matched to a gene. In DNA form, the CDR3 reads TGTGCCAGCAGACTAGCGGGAGAGACCCAGTACTTC. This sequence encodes CASRLAGETQYF.

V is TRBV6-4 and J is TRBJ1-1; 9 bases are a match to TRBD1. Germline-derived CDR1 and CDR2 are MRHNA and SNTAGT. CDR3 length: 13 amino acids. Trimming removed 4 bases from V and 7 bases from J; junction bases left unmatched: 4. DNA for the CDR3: TGTGCCAGCAGTGCGACAGGGGGAAGTGAAGCTTTCTTT. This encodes CASSATGGSEAFF.

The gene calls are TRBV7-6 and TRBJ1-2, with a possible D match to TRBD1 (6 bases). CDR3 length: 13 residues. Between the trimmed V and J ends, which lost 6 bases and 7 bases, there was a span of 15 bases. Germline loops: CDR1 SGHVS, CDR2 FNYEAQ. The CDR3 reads CASSSTGASGYTF. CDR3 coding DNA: TGTGCCAGCAGTTCGACAGGAGCGAGTGGCTACACCTTC.

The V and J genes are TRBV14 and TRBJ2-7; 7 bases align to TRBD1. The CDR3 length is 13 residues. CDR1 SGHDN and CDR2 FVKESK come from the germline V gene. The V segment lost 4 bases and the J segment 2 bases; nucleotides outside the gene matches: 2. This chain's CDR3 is CASSPTGTYEQYF. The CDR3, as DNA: TGTGCCAGCAGCCCGACAGGGACCTACGAGCAGTACTTC.

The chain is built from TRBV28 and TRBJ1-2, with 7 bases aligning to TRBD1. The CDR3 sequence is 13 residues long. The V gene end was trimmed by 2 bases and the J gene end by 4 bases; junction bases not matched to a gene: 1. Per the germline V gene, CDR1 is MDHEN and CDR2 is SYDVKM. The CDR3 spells CASSLDRAYGYTF. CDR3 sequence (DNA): TGTGCCAGCAGTTTAGACAGGGCCTATGGCTACACCTTC.

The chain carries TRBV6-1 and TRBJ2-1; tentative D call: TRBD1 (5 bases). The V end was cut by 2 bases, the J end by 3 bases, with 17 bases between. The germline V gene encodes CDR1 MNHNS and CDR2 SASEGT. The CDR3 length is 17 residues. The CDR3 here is CASSEWVRRQLYNEQFF. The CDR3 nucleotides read TGTGCCAGCAGTGAATGGGTTAGGAGACAGCTCTACAATGAGCAGTTCTTC.